This TCR beta chain appears in the sequencing data of a study of CD8+ T cells in alopecia areata. Background on the study: Severity was scored as percentage of affected scalp area in treated patients.

As for treatment: oral pan-JAK inhibitor, 5-10 mg twice daily. As the sequencing template, cDNA was produced by extracting RNA and reverse transcribing it. The table came from immunoSEQ multiplex PCR; TCRdb's copy has only in-frame clones and leaves some out. The data contain some 190,000 clones, roughly 70% of them singletons. The germline V gene encodes CDR1 SGHTA and CDR2 FQGNSA. This CDR3 has 15 residues. Trimming cost V 4 bases and J 3 bases, with 13 bases left between them. Sample: CD4+ T cells sorted from blood, taken at roughly week 49, from a patient treated with tofacitinib. The rearrangement joins TRBV7-2 to TRBJ1-5; D might be TRBD1 (6 bases). The source of this sequence is a human donor with alopecia areata. The CDR3, as DNA: TGTGCCAGCAGCTCGAGGGGGGGCTCCAATCAGCCCCAGCATTTT. Translated: CASSSRGGSNQPQHF.